By proportion, the clone carrying this T cell receptor (beta chain) is medium-sized. Its antigen is unidentified. TCRdb re-called the reads through MiXCR, storing one row per CDR3 protein. This table holds around 140,000 distinct CDR3 sequences, around 30% found once. The sample comes from a study of T cell repertoires in cytomegalovirus infection. The CDR3 is 16 amino acids. Germline loops: CDR1 SGHVS, CDR2 FQNEAQ. Trimming left V 1 base short and J 3 bases short, with 13 bases between. The chain joins TRBV7-8 to TRBJ2-1; D possibly corresponds to TRBD2 (7 bases). This TCR was recovered from a human donor in good health (CMV status not recorded). Some clones in this sample may be carry-over from other donors' samples. The specimen was CD8+ T cells from cultured PBMCs, collected from culture after CMV antigen stimulation. The CDR3 is CASSLEGGQGYNEQFF. DNA of the CDR3: TGTGCCAGCAGCTTAGAGGGGGGGCAAGGCTACAATGAGCAGTTCTTC.